The next 26 T cell receptor beta chains were all read from a single sample in a study of immune evolution from preneoplasia to lung adenocarcinoma. The table came from immunoSEQ multiplex PCR; TCRdb's copy has only in-frame clones and leaves some out. The sample records several thousand clones, roughly four fifths being singletons. Sequences were obtained from FFPE lung adenocarcinoma in situ tissue. The receptors shown here come from a person aged 70 to 80 with lung adenocarcinoma.

This clone has a handful of counts. J is TRBJ2-3 and V is TRBV11-2; 10 nucleotides align to TRBD2. The V segment lost 3 bases and the J segment 4 bases; nucleotides outside the gene matches: 4. The germline V gene encodes CDR1 SGHAT and CDR2 FQNNGV. The CDR3 runs to 15 residues. The DNA of the CDR3 is TGTGCCAGCAGCTTTCTAGCGGGAGTACCAGATACGCAGTATTTT. Its translation: CASSFLAGVPDTQYF.

The V and J genes are TRBV7-9 and TRBJ1-2; D ambiguous. CDR3 length equals 13 residues. V was cut by 2 bases and J by 5 bases, with 9 bases left in between. CDR1 is SEHNR, CDR2 FQNEAQ, per germline (reference sequence). The DNA of the CDR3 is TGTGCCAGCAGCTTAAACCAAAAATATGGCTACACCTTC. The encoded protein is CASSLNQKYGYTF.

The chain employs TRBV30 and TRBJ2-2; D unclear. Trimming cost V 1 base and J 2 bases, with 2 bases left between them. Germline V CDR1 and CDR2: GTSNPN, SVGIG (reference sequence). The CDR3 length is 12 residues. The CDR3 DNA sequence: TGTGCCTGGAGTGACAACACCGGGGAGCTGTTTTTT. Residues: CAWSDNTGELFF.

CDR3 DNA: TGTGCCAGCAGTGACCGTCGCTCTGGAAACACCATATATTTT. Its protein is CASSDRRSGNTIYF. The chain couples TRBV11-3 to TRBJ1-3, with no clear D. Germline lookup yields CDR1 SGHNT and CDR2 YENEEA. V was cut by 6 bases and J by 0 bases, with 9 bases left in between. The CDR3 consists of 14 residues.

There are a few counts of this clone. The rearrangement uses TRBV25-1 and TRBJ1-5; 9 nucleotides agree with TRBD1. J lost 0 bases, V lost 7 bases, and 13 bases had no gene match. Looked up from germline, CDR1 is MGHDK and CDR2 is SYGVNS. CDR3 length: 18 amino acids. In nucleotides, the CDR3 is TGTGCCAGCACCCGCCCCTCCGGGACAGGGAATAGCAATCAGCCCCAGCATTTT. It specifies CASTRPSGTGNSNQPQHF.

This chain links TRBV6-1 with TRBJ2-1; 8 nucleotides match TRBD2. Germline V gene lookup returns CDR1 MNHNS and CDR2 SASEGT. The CDR3 loop spans 15 amino acids. With 7 bases clipped from V and 4 bases from J, the junction kept 9 bases outside the gene matches. The CDR3 DNA reads TGTGCCAGCAAAGGGGGTTCTAGCGGGTACAATGAGCAGTTCTTC. Translation gives CASKGGSSGYNEQFF.

The chain recombines TRBV7-9 with TRBJ1-6; D unclear. In germline, CDR1 is SEHNR, CDR2 FQNEAQ (reference sequence). The V end lost 1 base, the J end lost 0 bases, and 7 bases lay between the germline ends. The CDR3 is made up of 16 amino acids. This CDR3 is CASSLVRGSYNSPLHF. CDR3 bases: TGTGCCAGCAGCTTAGTACGGGGCTCCTATAATTCACCCCTCCACTTT.

The chain recombines TRBV9 with TRBJ1-5; D unresolved. Trimming cost V 0 bases and J 2 bases, with 0 bases left between them. The germline CDR1 and CDR2 sequences are SGDLS and YYNGEE. The CDR3 totals 12 residues. Written as DNA, the CDR3 is TGTGCCAGCAGCGTAGGCAATCAGCCCCAGCATTTT. Translating gives CASSVGNQPQHF.

This clone was observed a handful of times. This chain links TRBV18 with TRBJ2-1, with D perhaps given as TRBD1 or TRBD2 (5 bases each). V lost 3 bases, J lost 5 bases, and 8 bases lay in between. Germline V CDR1 and CDR2: KGHSH, LQKENI. The CDR3 has 13 residues. CDR3 DNA: TGTGCCAGCTCACCGGGACGGAACAATGAGCAGTTCTTC. This sequence encodes CASSPGRNNEQFF.

Only one count was recorded for this clone. This rearrangement joins TRBV2 to TRBJ2-7; 10 nucleotides line up with TRBD2. V shed 3 bases and J 3 bases; nucleotides not matched to a gene: 5. The CDR3 is 15 amino acids. Germline lookup yields CDR1 SNHLY and CDR2 FYNNEI. The CDR3 DNA reads as TGTGCCAGCAGTGAGACTAGCGGGCTAATCTACGAGCAGTACTTC. Translated: CASSETSGLIYEQYF.

This chain connects TRBV10-2 to TRBJ2-5; no clear D gene. V gave up 4 bases and J gave up 5 bases, with 5 bases separating them. Germline values: CDR1 WSHSY, CDR2 SAAADI. This CDR3 is 11 amino acids long. The CDR3 reads CASSAGETQYF. The DNA for the CDR3 is TGCGCCAGCAGTGCCGGGGAGACCCAGTACTTC.

This sequence joins TRBV5-1 and TRBJ2-1; 10 bases align to TRBD1. CDR3 length: 15 amino acids. Germline V gives CDR1 SGHRS, CDR2 YFSETQ. V dropped 3 bases and J dropped 8; count of bases not matched to a gene: 8. CDR3 nucleotides: TGCGCCAGCAGCTCCGGGGGACAGGGGCTGGATGAGCAGTTCTTC. Encoded protein: CASSSGGQGLDEQFF.

The gene calls are TRBV4-2 and TRBJ2-1, with TRBD1 as a possible D gene (5 bases). Germline lookup yields CDR1 LGHNA and CDR2 YNFKEQ. V dropped 4 bases and J dropped 8 bases, with 15 bases sitting between them. The CDR3 runs to 14 residues. Here the CDR3 DNA reads TGTGCCAGCAGCCGTAGGGGTGACCTTGATGAGCAGTTCTTC. This encodes CASSRRGDLDEQFF.

J is TRBJ1-6 and V is TRBV5-4; D uncertain. CDR1 and CDR2 from the germline V gene are SGHNT and YYREEE (reference sequence). CDR3 size: 14 residues. V shed 1 base and J shed 7 bases, with 9 bases lying between them. The CDR3 region has the DNA TGTGCCAGCAGCTTGAGGACGGTGAATTCACCCCTCCACTTT. Translated: CASSLRTVNSPLHF.

The V call is TRBV5-1, the J call TRBJ2-2; 9 positions agree with TRBD2. V was pared by 5 bases and J by 5 bases, with 4 bases of the junction left unmatched. The germline gives CDR1 SGHRS, CDR2 YFSETQ. This CDR3 has 14 residues. In nucleotides, the CDR3 is TGCGCCAGCAGGGGACTAGCTGAGACCGGGGAGCTGTTTTTT. Protein: CASRGLAETGELFF.

The J gene is TRBJ1-4, the V gene TRBV5-1, with D uncertain. Trimming took 2 bases from V and 14 from J, leaving 13 bases between them. Germline loops: CDR1 SGHRS, CDR2 YFSETQ. This CDR3 has 12 amino acids. As DNA, the CDR3 is TGCGCCAGCAGCTTTAACGAAGACATCCTGTTTTTT. The encoded protein is CASSFNEDILFF.

V gene TRBV7-9 combines with J gene TRBJ2-7; D unclear. The ends were cut back, 4 bases at V and 7 bases at J, with 14 bases in the middle. The CDR3 is 13 residues long. Germline CDR1 is SEHNR and CDR2 is FQNEAQ (reference sequence). The CDR3: CASSSPWPREQYF. The DNA of the CDR3 is TGTGCCAGCAGCTCTCCGTGGCCTAGAGAGCAGTACTTC.

V is TRBV11-3 and J is TRBJ2-1, with TRBD1 matching 7 bases. The germline gives CDR1 SGHNT, CDR2 YENEEA. V was clipped by 5 bases and J by 4 bases; unmatched bases: 11. This CDR3 is built from 16 residues. Here the CDR3 reads CASSTRQGWGYNEQFF. CDR3 in DNA: TGTGCCAGCAGCACGCGACAGGGCTGGGGTTACAATGAGCAGTTCTTC.

The chain joins TRBV29-1 to TRBJ1-1, with D possibly TRBD1 on 6 matching bases. The CDR3 has 13 residues. The V and J ends lost 6 bases and 7 bases respectively, with 18 bases between them. Germline V gene sequence: CDR1 SQVTM, CDR2 ANQGSEA. The CDR3 sequence: CSVRQVLASEAFF. The CDR3 nucleotides are TGCAGCGTCCGACAGGTATTGGCGAGTGAAGCTTTCTTT. Full variable domain (rest looked up from reference TRBV29-1 and TRBJ1-1): SAVISQKPSRDICQRGTSLTIQCQVDSQVTMMFWYRQQPGQSLTLIATANQGSEATYESGFVIDKFPISRPNLTFSTLTVSNMSPEDSSIYLCSVRQVLASEAFFGQGTRLTVV.

The chain joins TRBV5-6 to TRBJ1-2; D might be TRBD1 (5 bases). Between the trimmed V and J ends, which lost 0 bases and 7 bases, there was a span of 10 bases. Germline-derived CDR1 and CDR2 are SGHDT and YYEEEE. There are 13 residues in the CDR3. The CDR3 sequence: CASSLDRTGGYTF. CDR3 in DNA: TGTGCCAGCAGCTTGGACAGGACCGGTGGCTACACCTTC.

The chain uses TRBV2 and TRBJ1-1, with TRBD1 identical over 8 bases. Germline V gene data show CDR1 as SNHLY and CDR2 as FYNNEI. V lost 8 bases, J lost 3 bases, and 5 bases stayed unmatched. The CDR3 runs to 13 residues. The CDR3 spells CASLEDRDTEAFF. DNA of the CDR3: TGTGCCAGCCTAGAGGACAGGGACACTGAAGCTTTCTTT.

The chain links TRBV6-4 to TRBJ1-1, with D uncertain. Trimming left V 9 bases short and J 1 base short, with 6 bases between. This CDR3 comprises 11 residues. The germline V gene encodes CDR1 MRHNA and CDR2 SNTAGT. CDR3 bases: TGTGCCAGGGTAGGGAACACTGAAGCTTTCTTT. Translating gives CARVGNTEAFF.

This chain uses TRBV5-8 with TRBJ2-7; tentatively, D is TRBD1 or TRBD2 (5 bases each). Per the germline V gene, CDR1 is SGHTS and CDR2 is YDEGEE. V lost 4 bases to trimming and J lost 0 bases, with 20 bases between them. This CDR3 has 17 residues. CDR3 DNA: TGTGCCAGCAGCCTGGGGGTGGTGCGGAGAAGCTCCTACGAGCAGTACTTC. This gives the protein CASSLGVVRRSSYEQYF.

The chain carries TRBV10-3 and TRBJ1-5, with D unresolved. V was cut by 2 bases and J by 0 bases, with 8 bases left in between. CDR3 length: 15 residues. Per the germline V gene, CDR1 is ENHRY and CDR2 is SYGVKD. The CDR3 spells CAISEAGNSNQPQHF. The CDR3 DNA sequence: TGTGCCATCAGTGAGGCGGGAAATAGCAATCAGCCCCAGCATTTT.

The chain combines TRBV4-1 with TRBJ2-2, with 12 bases lining up with TRBD2. Germline CDR1 reads MGHRA; CDR2 reads YSYEKL. V gave up 3 bases and J gave up 6 bases; unmatched junction bases: 5. The CDR3 has 16 residues. The CDR3 here is CASSHSSGGAPGELFF. Written as DNA, the CDR3 is TGCGCCAGCAGCCACTCTAGCGGGGGGGCGCCCGGGGAGCTGTTTTTT.

The rearrangement joins TRBV5-1 to TRBJ1-4; perhaps TRBD1 as D (6 bases). CDR3 size: 16 residues. Germline V gene sequence: CDR1 SGHRS, CDR2 YFSETQ. V was clipped by 4 bases and J by 0 bases, with 13 bases between them. CDR3 bases: TGCGCCAGCAGCCCAGGACAGTACGCAACTAATGAAAAACTGTTTTTT. Translating gives CASSPGQYATNEKLFF.